The 26 T cell receptor beta chains given below trace back to one sample, sequenced in a study of blood T cells in healthy people across ages. Primed by a sample-barcoded 5' primer and a J-beta primer mix, a second PCR proceeded for about 6 to 11 cycles. TCRdb recomputed calls from the 5' RACE reads with MiXCR, one row per CDR3 protein. The sample shows around 690,000 distinct CDR3 sequences, under 70% of them seen only once. Sequencing used blood. These receptors all come from a man between 60 and 70 years old in good health.

This chain joins TRBV28 and TRBJ2-7; D is perhaps TRBD1 (5 bases). The CDR3 sequence is 14 residues long. Trimming removed 7 bases at V and 7 bases at J, with 20 bases between. In germline, CDR1 is MDHEN, CDR2 SYDVKM. The CDR3 DNA follows: TGTGCCAGCACCCTACACAGACAGTCCGGGGAGCAGTACTTC. This encodes CASTLHRQSGEQYF.

This clonotype has only a few counts. The V and J genes are TRBV5-1 and TRBJ1-1; D may be TRBD1 (5 bases). This CDR3 is 14 amino acids long. Germline V gene data show CDR1 as SGHRS and CDR2 as YFSETQ. In DNA, the CDR3 is TGCGCTTGCCGGCGACAGCCCATGAACACTGAAGCTTTCTTT. It translates to CACRRQPMNTEAFF.

As for this clonotype: The DNA is left out, because the CDR3 cannot be placed on it with certainty; the CDR3 is given as TCRdb lists it. The chain carries TRBV10-3 and TRBJ1-1; the D call of TRBD1 is as the table states it, not checked on the DNA. Looked up from germline, CDR1 is ENHRY and CDR2 is SYGVKD. The CDR3 length is 24 residues, termini included. The CDR3 sequence: CAISPGQGTYGYTFGSGTITEAFF.

The chain joins TRBV6-2 or TRBV6-3 to TRBJ1-1, with 7 bases lining up with TRBD1. Germline V gene lookup returns CDR1 MNHEY and CDR2 SVGEGT. The junction had 18 bases not matched to a gene; V was cut back by 6 bases and J by 2 bases. The CDR3 is 18 residues long. CDR3 DNA: TGTGCCAGCAGCTCACCCGCGGGACAGCCGAGGGGCAACACTGAAGCTTTCTTT. It translates to CASSSPAGQPRGNTEAFF.

The V gene is TRBV5-5, the J gene TRBJ2-5; D gene unclear. V was pared by 2 bases and J by 4 bases, with 6 bases between. CDR1 and CDR2 (germline): SGHKS, YYEKEE (reference sequence). CDR3 length equals 12 residues. CDR3 amino acids: CASSFETETQYF. The CDR3 coding sequence is TGTGCCAGCAGCTTCGAGACAGAGACCCAGTACTTC.

The chain joins TRBV4-1 to TRBJ1-2, with 10 positions matching TRBD1. J lost 4 bases, V lost 7 bases, and 15 bases had no gene match. From germline, CDR1 is MGHRA and CDR2 YSYEKL. The CDR3 loop spans 17 amino acids. In DNA form, the CDR3 reads TGCGCCAGCAACCCTACGGGGGACAGGGGAAGAATCTATGGCTACACCTTC. It yields the protein CASNPTGDRGRIYGYTF.

The CDR3 region has the DNA TGTGCCAGCAGCCTAGGACAGCAGTACCAAGAGACCCAGTACTTC. It translates to CASSLGQQYQETQYF. This sequence joins TRBV5-4 and TRBJ2-5, with D tentatively TRBD1 (6 bases). V gave up 4 bases and J gave up 0 bases, with 13 bases separating them. This CDR3 has 15 residues. Germline values: CDR1 SGHNT, CDR2 YYREEE (reference sequence).

This clonotype was counted a single time. The V and J genes are TRBV7-2 and TRBJ2-1; D not resolved. CDR1 and CDR2 from the germline V gene are SGHTA and FQGNSA. This CDR3 spans 12 amino acids. V was trimmed by 2 bases and J by 10 bases, leaving 9 bases between them. CDR3 nucleotides: TGTGCCAGCAGCTTAAGGCCCGGGGAGCAGTTCTTC. Its translation: CASSLRPGEQFF.

In this sample, this clonotype turned up a few times. This chain links TRBV20-1 with TRBJ2-5, with a possible D match to TRBD1 (6 bases). The CDR3 is made up of 14 amino acids. Germline lookup yields CDR1 DFQATT and CDR2 SNEGSKA (reference sequence). The V end was cut by 5 bases, the J end by 7 bases, with 20 bases between. The CDR3 sequence: CSAPVDRPLGTQYF. CDR3 coding DNA: TGCAGTGCTCCCGTCGACAGGCCCCTGGGGACCCAGTACTTC.

This clonotype was detected only a few times. The CDR3 reads CASSLRTGNSPLHF. The DNA of the CDR3 is TGTGCCAGCAGCTTGCGGACGGGTAATTCACCCCTCCACTTT. The chain couples TRBV9 to TRBJ1-6; no definite D call. Per germline, CDR1 SGDLS and CDR2 YYNGEE. Trimming shortened V by 4 bases and J by 6 bases, and 11 bases separated the two germline ends. The CDR3 loop spans 14 amino acids.

Comment on this clonotype: A read error may account for a junction end that differs from germline. V usage is TRBV16 and J usage is TRBJ1-2, with a weak D call TRBD1 (5 bases). The germline V gene encodes CDR1 KGHSY and CDR2 FQNENV. CDR3 size: 15 residues. DNA of the CDR3: TGTGCCTGCAGCCAAGGGACTGCGACGAACTATGTCTACACCTTC. Encoded protein: CACSQGTATNYVYTF.

The gene calls are TRBV20-1 and TRBJ2-3; D ambiguous. CDR3 size: 14 residues. Trimming took off 0 bases at V and 6 bases at J, with 13 bases between the two ends. The germline V gene has CDR1 DFQATT and CDR2 SNEGSKA (reference sequence). CDR3 sequence reads: CSARDLRLSDTQYF. CDR3 coding DNA: TGCAGTGCTAGAGATTTAAGACTGAGCGATACGCAGTATTTT.

This clonotype has at least ten counts. CDR3 amino acids: CASRAYNTQYF. In DNA form, the CDR3 reads TGTGCCAGCAGGGCGTACAATACGCAGTATTTT. The chain couples TRBV11-2 to TRBJ2-3; D unresolved. V was pared by 6 bases and J by 7 bases, with 8 bases between. CDR1 is SGHAT and CDR2 is FQNNGV in the germline V gene. CDR3 length equals 11 residues.

J is TRBJ1-6 and V is TRBV2; D ambiguous. The CDR3 extends over 15 amino acids. Germline V gives CDR1 SNHLY, CDR2 FYNNEI. V lost 6 bases, J lost 10 bases, and 19 bases lay in between. The CDR3 coding sequence is TGTGCCAGCAGACTTTCGGGATCGCCCCCATCACCCCTCCACTTT. Translation: CASRLSGSPPSPLHF.

The chain combines TRBV12-3 or TRBV12-4 with TRBJ1-2; possibly TRBD1 for D (6 bases). This CDR3 has 13 residues. Trimming took 8 bases from V and 2 from J, leaving 12 bases between them. The CDR3: CASAPQGNYGYTF. The CDR3 DNA follows: TGTGCCAGCGCCCCACAGGGAAACTATGGCTACACCTTC.

Only a few counts were recorded for this clonotype. The chain links TRBV20-1 to TRBJ2-7; D possibly uses TRBD1 or TRBD2 (5 bases each). Trimming cost V 6 bases and J 4 bases, with 19 bases left between them. The V gene's germline CDR1 is DFQATT and CDR2 SNEGSKA (reference sequence). This CDR3 contains 14 residues. The chain's CDR3 is CSARDPAGLYEQYF. Here the CDR3 DNA reads TGCAGTGCCCGGGACCCGGCTGGGTTGTACGAGCAGTACTTC.

The chain employs TRBV10-3 and TRBJ2-7; TRBD1 agrees at 7 bases. Losses at the gene ends were 6 bases for V and 0 bases for J; bases not matched to a gene: 2. The CDR3 extends over 13 amino acids. The germline CDR1 and CDR2 sequences are ENHRY and SYGVKD. CDR3 nucleotide sequence: TGTGCCATCAGGGGGACAGCCTCCTACGAGCAGTACTTC. Protein: CAIRGTASYEQYF.

The chain recombines TRBV10-3 with TRBJ1-6; D is unresolved. The V gene's germline CDR1 is ENHRY and CDR2 SYGVKD. V lost 3 bases and J lost 8, with 14 bases in between. The CDR3 spans 15 residues. For the CDR3, the DNA is TGTGCCATCAGTGAAATGAGGCTGGACGATTCACCCCTCCACTTT. This codes for CAISEMRLDDSPLHF.

Here the CDR3 reads CASSRRTSYNEQFF. CDR3 DNA: TGTGCCAGCAGCCGCAGGACCTCCTACAATGAGCAGTTCTTC. This rearrangement joins TRBV2 to TRBJ2-1; D remains unclear. The germline gives CDR1 SNHLY, CDR2 FYNNEI. The V and J ends lost 6 bases and 0 bases respectively, with 9 bases between them. The CDR3 length is 14 residues.

The chain links TRBV11-2 to TRBJ2-7, with D possibly being TRBD2 (5 bases). This CDR3 is built from 15 residues. Trimming took off 5 bases at V and 2 bases at J, with 16 bases between the two ends. Germline CDR1 is SGHAT and CDR2 is FQNNGV. This CDR3 is CASSTYGVGTYEQYF. DNA of the CDR3: TGTGCCAGCAGCACATACGGGGTGGGGACCTACGAGCAGTACTTC.

This clonotype was observed many times. V gene TRBV6-2 or TRBV6-3 combines with J gene TRBJ2-7; no clear D. CDR1 is MNHEY, CDR2 SVGEGT, per germline. The CDR3 extends over 11 amino acids. The V gene lost 3 bases and the J gene lost 4 bases, with 4 bases spanning the gap. Here the CDR3 reads CASSYLYEQYF. For the CDR3, the DNA is TGTGCCAGCAGTTATTTGTACGAGCAGTACTTC.

The rearrangement joins TRBV28 to TRBJ1-2; D uncertain. Trimming removed 5 bases at V and 5 bases at J, with 12 bases between. This CDR3 region has 13 residues. The germline V gene encodes CDR1 MDHEN and CDR2 SYDVKM. The CDR3, as DNA: TGTGCCAGCAGTACCTCCCAGGAGTATGGCTACACCTTC. Translating gives CASSTSQEYGYTF.

This clonotype was detected a few times. The rearrangement links TRBV20-1 to TRBJ2-5; the match to TRBD2 covers 9 bases. Germline-derived CDR1 and CDR2 are DFQATT and SNEGSKA (reference sequence). This CDR3 is built from 16 residues. The J segment lost 5 bases and the V segment lost 3 bases, leaving 13 bases of the junction unmatched. CDR3 sequence reads: CSASPLAGTYVETQYF. The CDR3 DNA reads TGCAGTGCTAGCCCCCTAGCGGGAACTTATGTTGAGACCCAGTACTTC.

The table lists this clonotype with a count of one. This chain uses TRBV18 with TRBJ2-5, with D tentatively TRBD1 (6 bases). The CDR3 covers 14 residues. Between the trimmed V and J ends, which lost 0 bases and 4 bases, there was a span of 9 bases. Germline CDR1 reads KGHSH; CDR2 reads LQKENI. The CDR3 region is CASSPPGRGETQYF. DNA for the CDR3: TGTGCCAGCTCACCACCGGGCAGGGGAGAGACCCAGTACTTC.

In the case of this clonotype: The junction does not match germline at one end; this may be a read error. The chain employs TRBV11-2 and TRBJ2-5, with 12 bases identical to TRBD2. From germline, CDR1 is SGHAT and CDR2 FQNNGV. The CDR3 covers 15 residues. The CDR3 bases are TGTGCCAGCACCGGACTAGCGGGGCGTCAAGAGGCCCAGTACTTC. It encodes CASTGLAGRQEAQYF.

The chain is built from TRBV4-2 and TRBJ2-5; 10 bases align to TRBD2. V shed 4 bases and J 5 bases; nucleotides not matched to a gene: 10. The CDR3 covers 16 residues. CDR1 is LGHNA, CDR2 YNFKEQ, per germline. The CDR3 DNA follows: TGTGCCAGCAGCCCCTCGACTAGCGGGCGCACGGAGACCCAGTACTTC. It translates to CASSPSTSGRTETQYF.